One sample yielded the 4 T cell receptor beta chains listed below, sequenced in a study of chemoradiotherapy in HPV16-positive cancers. The method was immunoSEQ multiplex PCR; TCRdb's version includes in-frame clones alone and lacks a portion of them. The sample contains around 22,000 clones, roughly 92% of which appear only once. The source material was blood, sampled from a patient who underwent chemoradiotherapy. The source is a human donor with HPV-associated anogenital cancer.

The CDR3 loop reads CASSLGTSIFPGELFF. CDR3 in DNA: TGTGCCAGCAGTTTGGGGACTAGTATTTTCCCCGGGGAGCTGTTTTTT. V gene TRBV27 combines with J gene TRBJ2-2, with 8 nucleotides matching TRBD2. Trimming cost V 3 bases and J 6 bases; bases outside gene matches: 9. This CDR3 is built from 16 residues. Germline CDR1 and CDR2: MNHEY and SMNVEV (reference sequence).

V and J are TRBV5-4 and TRBJ2-4; D gene unclear. The CDR3 contains 12 residues. V dropped 4 bases and J dropped 15 bases, with 17 bases sitting between them. Germline CDR1 and CDR2: SGHNT and YYREEE (reference sequence). CDR3 protein: CASSPADGPRYF. The CDR3 DNA sequence: TGTGCCAGCAGCCCAGCCGACGGACCTAGGTACTTC.

This sequence joins TRBV10-3 and TRBJ2-1; 12 nucleotides line up with TRBD2. Trimming took 2 bases from V and 7 from J; bases not matched to a gene: 6. Germline assignment: CDR1 ENHRY and CDR2 SYGVKD. The CDR3 contains 16 residues. The CDR3 here is CAISEPSGRAGNEQFF. CDR3 bases: TGTGCCATCAGTGAGCCTAGCGGGAGGGCGGGTAATGAGCAGTTCTTC.

In DNA form, the CDR3 reads TGTGCCAGCAGCCCTCACGGGACTAGCGGGAGATATAGCTCCTACGAGCAGTACTTC. It specifies CASSPHGTSGRYSSYEQYF. The rearrangement joins TRBV4-2 to TRBJ2-7, with 14 bases lining up with TRBD2. V lost 4 bases to trimming and J lost 0 bases; unmatched junction nucleotides: 11. The V gene's germline CDR1 is LGHNA and CDR2 YNFKEQ. CDR3 size: 19 residues.